One and the same sample provided the 10 T cell receptor beta chains below, sequenced in a study of blood T cell repertoires in COVID-19. The table came from immunoSEQ multiplex PCR; TCRdb's copy has only in-frame clones and leaves some out. The table records approximately 280,000 clones, 89% of them present only once. Sequencing used peripheral blood. Receptors were obtained from a woman aged 60-75 years with acute or convalescent COVID-19.

Concerning this clone: This same CDR3 is encoded by further DNA sequences in the sample. This sequence joins TRBV3-1 (or the pseudogene TRBV3-2) and TRBJ1-5; D gene ambiguous. Trimming took 6 bases from V and 2 from J, leaving 11 bases between them. CDR1 LGHDT and CDR2 YNNKEL come from the germline V gene (reference sequence). This CDR3 region has 14 residues. The CDR3 loop is CASSPHQGNQPQHF. The CDR3 DNA reads as TGTGCCAGCAGTCCCCATCAGGGCAATCAGCCCCAGCATTTT.

The chain links TRBV7-9 to TRBJ2-1; 7 nucleotides line up with TRBD1. The germline V gene has CDR1 SEHNR and CDR2 FQNEAQ (reference sequence). V lost 1 base and J lost 6; bases outside the gene matches: 0. The CDR3 spans 13 residues. Here the CDR3 reads CASSLGTGNEQFF. As DNA, the CDR3 is TGTGCCAGCAGCTTAGGGACAGGCAATGAGCAGTTCTTC.

This rearrangement joins TRBV6-5 to TRBJ2-1; 9 bases line up with TRBD2. This CDR3 region has 15 residues. Germline values: CDR1 MNHEY, CDR2 SVGAGI. Losses at the gene ends were 5 bases for V and 4 bases for J; bases not matched to a gene: 6. In DNA form, the CDR3 reads TGTGCCAGCAGTCGCGGGGGGGCGTTATACAATGAGCAGTTCTTC. This gives the protein CASSRGGALYNEQFF.

The chain uses TRBV19 and TRBJ1-5; TRBD1 matches at 8 bases. Trimming cost V 7 bases and J 4 bases; bases outside gene matches: 3. The length of the CDR3 is 13 residues. CDR1 and CDR2 (germline): LNHDA, SQIVND (reference sequence). The CDR3 DNA is TGTGCCAGTACCAGGGGGCGAAATCAGCCCCAGCATTTT. Protein product: CASTRGRNQPQHF.

The chain couples TRBV6-2 or TRBV6-3 to TRBJ2-7; D not resolved. The CDR3 length is 12 residues. With 4 bases removed from V and 3 bases from J, the gap between germline ends came to 7 bases. The germline CDR1 and CDR2 sequences are MNHEY and SVGEGT. The CDR3 sequence: CASSLTRYEQYF. CDR3 nucleotides: TGTGCCAGCAGTTTAACTCGCTACGAGCAGTACTTC.

This chain joins TRBV7-9 and TRBJ1-6, with D possibly matching TRBD1 (6 bases). This CDR3 spans 16 amino acids. V shed 5 bases and J shed 1 base, with 12 bases lying between them. Germline CDR1 and CDR2: SEHNR and FQNEAQ (reference sequence). The CDR3 DNA is TGTGCCAGCAGCACCTGGACAGCGTCCTATAATTCACCCCTCCACTTT. It yields the protein CASSTWTASYNSPLHF.

The chain joins TRBV28 to TRBJ1-1; a possible D gene is TRBD1 (5 bases). Trimming stripped 10 bases from V and 1 base from J, with 19 bases between. The CDR3 runs to 15 residues. Germline CDR1 is MDHEN and CDR2 is SYDVKM. For the CDR3, the DNA is TGTGCCACCCGATTACCAGGGTTAGGGAACACTGAAGCTTTCTTT. This gives the protein CATRLPGLGNTEAFF.

V is TRBV12-3 or TRBV12-4 and J is TRBJ2-3; D remains unclear. Trimming removed 1 base from V and 7 bases from J, with 9 bases in between. The CDR3 contains 13 residues. The CDR3 coding sequence is TGTGCCAGCAGTTTAGGTGGGCCAAATACGCAGTATTTT. Translating gives CASSLGGPNTQYF.

This sequence joins TRBV2 and TRBJ1-2, with 10 bases that match TRBD1. Germline-derived CDR1 and CDR2 are SNHLY and FYNNEI. J was trimmed by 2 bases and V by 6 bases; bases with no gene match: 6. This CDR3 is 15 amino acids long. DNA of the CDR3: TGTGCCAGCAGCCGGGACAGGGGACGGAACTATGGCTACACCTTC. Its protein is CASSRDRGRNYGYTF.

This chain uses TRBV5-1 with TRBJ2-1, with 8 bases lining up with TRBD1. The V gene's germline CDR1 is SGHRS and CDR2 YFSETQ. The ends lost 7 bases at V and 5 bases at J; junction bases unmatched: 2. CDR3 length equals 12 residues. CDR3 DNA sequence: TGCGCCAGCGGGACAGGAAACAATGAGCAGTTCTTC. Encoded protein: CASGTGNNEQFF.